This T cell receptor (beta chain) was retrieved from a study of chemoradiotherapy in HPV16-positive cancers. Study context: Candidate HPV-specific T-cell clones and common TCR motifs came from functional assays in a couple of HPV16-positive patients.

Profiling relied on immunoSEQ multiplex PCR, and the TCRdb table lists in-frame clones only, not all of them. The table has a few thousand clones, approximately 82% seen once; the top ten hold under 55%. Regarding the study as a whole: Non-HPV-specific T cells did not expand in tumors during treatment, whereas candidate HPV-specific clones and E7-related motifs did. Functional assays defining HPV-specific T cells used only a couple of HPV16-positive patients. For HPV16-positive patients, expanding HPV-responsive T cells associated with longer recurrence-free survival.

As regards this clone: Its matching antigen is unknown.

CDR1 is SGHVS and CDR2 is FQNEAQ in the germline V gene. CDR3 length equals 17 residues. Losses at the gene ends were 0 bases for V and 2 bases for J; bases not matched to a gene: 7. The chain employs TRBV7-8 and TRBJ2-1, with TRBD2 matching 7 bases. The sequence derives from a human donor with HPV-associated anogenital cancer. The specimen comprised tumor tissue, sampled from a patient who underwent chemoradiotherapy. CDR3 coding DNA: TGTGCCAGCAGCTTAGCTTTTTCGGGAGGCGCCTACAATGAGCAGTTCTTC. It is translated as CASSLAFSGGAYNEQFF. Filled out from reference TRBV7-8 and TRBJ2-1, the complete variable domain reads GAGVSQSPRYKVAKRGQDVALRCDPISGHVSLFWYQQALGQGPEFLTYFQNEAQLDKSGLPSDRFFAERPEGSVSTLKIQRTQQEDSAVYLCASSLAFSGGAYNEQFFGPGTRLTVL.